This passage covers 28 T cell receptor beta chains from one sample sequenced in a study of graft-versus-host responses after intestinal transplantation. Only in-frame clones appear in the TCRdb table, and some are missing; sequencing was by immunoSEQ multiplex PCR. Seen here are 9,500 to 12,000 clones, 65% to 80% observed once, and the top ten hold approximately 30%. Sequenced here: PBMCs, sampled roughly 490 days after intestinal transplant. The receptors were sampled from a human patient who received an intestinal transplant, so some T cells may come from the graft donor.

There are a few counts of this clone. The chain uses TRBV9 and TRBJ2-5, with D perhaps matching TRBD1 (6 bases). Trimming left V 4 bases short and J 5 bases short, with 9 bases between. CDR1 is SGDLS and CDR2 is YYNGEE in the germline V gene. The CDR3 sequence is 12 residues long. In nucleotides, the CDR3 is TGTGCCAGCAGCTCGAGGGGGGAGACCCAGTACTTC. Residues: CASSSRGETQYF.

This clone was recorded once. The chain links TRBV23-1 to TRBJ2-5, with unresolved D. TRBV23-1 falls under the ORF class, with uncertain function. V was shortened by 2 bases and J by 2 bases, with 18 bases between the two germline ends. The CDR3 is 17 amino acids. CDR3 in DNA: TGCGCCAGCAGTCAAGTGTTGTCAAAACGCCCACAAGAGACCCAGTACTTC. Amino acids: CASSQVLSKRPQETQYF.

This chain uses TRBV10-2 with TRBJ2-1, with D hard to call. The CDR3 has 14 amino acids. Trimming removed 6 bases from V and 7 bases from J, with 16 bases in between. The germline gives CDR1 WSHSY, CDR2 SAAADI. CDR3: CASSYTVAVNEQFF. The CDR3, as DNA: TGCGCCAGCAGCTATACCGTAGCTGTAAATGAGCAGTTCTTC.

The chain has TRBV5-1 and TRBJ1-1; D is unresolved. The CDR3 loop spans 15 amino acids. Germline loops: CDR1 SGHRS, CDR2 YFSETQ. V was cut by 4 bases and J by 2 bases, with 15 bases left in between. CDR3 residues: CASSAGWTGNTEAFF. CDR3 DNA sequence: TGCGCCAGCAGCGCGGGTTGGACGGGAAACACTGAAGCTTTCTTT.

The V gene is TRBV6-6, the J gene TRBJ1-2, with 8 bases aligning to TRBD1. Germline CDR1 and CDR2: MNHNY and SVGAGI (reference sequence). J lost 4 bases, V lost 6 bases, and 10 bases had no gene match. The CDR3 sequence is 15 residues long. The CDR3 is CASSRSGQGGYGYTF. In nucleotides, the CDR3 is TGTGCCAGCAGCCGATCTGGACAGGGAGGCTATGGCTACACCTTC.

V usage is TRBV27 and J usage is TRBJ2-7; D perhaps matches TRBD2 (5 bases). V lost 2 bases, J lost 2 bases, and 16 bases lay in between. Germline CDR1 and CDR2: MNHEY and SMNVEV (reference sequence). The CDR3 covers 16 residues. The CDR3 coding sequence is TGTGCCAGCAGTTTAGATCGGCTAGCACCAACCTACGAGCAGTACTTC. This codes for CASSLDRLAPTYEQYF.

This CDR3 is CSVGGSSGMSEQYF. The CDR3 nucleotides are TGCAGCGTTGGAGGCTCTAGCGGGATGTCCGAGCAGTACTTC. The chain couples TRBV29-1 to TRBJ2-7, with 9 bases identical to TRBD2. CDR1 is SQVTM, CDR2 ANQGSEA, per germline. V shed 4 bases, J shed 6 bases, and the junction held 10 bases outside the gene matches. This CDR3 is 14 amino acids long.

The chain couples TRBV18 to TRBJ2-7, with no clear D. Germline-derived CDR1 and CDR2 are KGHSH and LQKENI. Trimming left V 3 bases short and J 2 bases short, with 8 bases between. This CDR3 region has 13 residues. The CDR3 spells CASSPTATYEQYF. Here the CDR3 DNA reads TGTGCCAGCTCACCGACGGCTACCTACGAGCAGTACTTC. Combining the CDR3 with reference TRBV18 and TRBJ2-7 gives the whole variable domain NAGVMQNPRHLVRRRGQEARLRCSPMKGHSHVYWYRQLPEEGLKFMVYLQKENIIDESGMPKERFSAEFPKEGPSILRIQQVVRGDSAAYFCASSPTATYEQYFGPGTRLTVT.

The chain combines TRBV4-1 with TRBJ2-7, with D possibly being TRBD1 (5 bases). V was cut by 2 bases and J by 3 bases, with 11 bases left in between. Germline values: CDR1 MGHRA, CDR2 YSYEKL. CDR3 size: 14 residues. This CDR3 reads CASSQKTDNYEQYF. CDR3 DNA sequence: TGCGCCAGCAGCCAAAAGACAGATAACTACGAGCAGTACTTC.

This rearrangement joins TRBV6-1 to TRBJ2-2; the D is unclear. Germline CDR1 reads MNHNS; CDR2 reads SASEGT. The CDR3 spans 11 residues. V was pared by 7 bases and J by 6 bases, with 6 bases between. DNA of the CDR3: TGTGCCAGCATCGGAGCCGGGGAGCTGTTTTTT. Amino acid sequence: CASIGAGELFF.

The chain combines TRBV10-3 with TRBJ1-5, with 9 bases aligning to TRBD1. Unmatched junction bases numbered 7, after V lost 6 bases and J lost 7 bases. The CDR3 runs 14 residues. Per germline, CDR1 ENHRY and CDR2 SYGVKD. The CDR3 spells CAIRQGQGGQPQHF. CDR3 nucleotides: TGTGCCATCAGACAGGGACAGGGTGGCCAGCCCCAGCATTTT.

The V call is TRBV27, the J call TRBJ2-1; 8 bases are shared with TRBD2. The germline V gene encodes CDR1 MNHEY and CDR2 SMNVEV (reference sequence). Losses at the gene ends were 8 bases for V and 8 bases for J; bases not matched to a gene: 14. The CDR3 has 15 amino acids. The CDR3 DNA reads TGTGCCAGCGTCAGTCTAAGCGGGAGTTATTATGAGCAGTTCTTC. Amino acid sequence: CASVSLSGSYYEQFF.

This clone was seen only once. The chain joins TRBV15 to TRBJ2-1; D gene uncertain. Germline-derived CDR1 and CDR2 are LNHNV and YYDKDF (reference sequence). The CDR3 is made up of 15 amino acids. Trimming removed 0 bases at V and 4 bases at J, with 10 bases between. CDR3 amino acids: CATSRDLGRYNEQFF. The CDR3 DNA reads TGTGCCACCAGCAGAGATCTTGGGCGGTACAATGAGCAGTTCTTC.

The chain recombines TRBV7-9 with TRBJ2-1, with D possibly TRBD2 on 6 matching bases. Germline CDR1 SEHNR, CDR2 FQNEAQ (reference sequence). The CDR3 totals 14 residues. V was pared by 7 bases and J by 4 bases, with 14 bases between. The CDR3 DNA reads as TGTGCCAGCATGGGGCGGGGAATTTACAATGAGCAGTTCTTC. It specifies CASMGRGIYNEQFF.

The V gene is TRBV23-1, the J gene TRBJ2-2, with D perhaps matching TRBD2 (6 bases). TRBV23-1 is known as an ORF, though its function is uncertain. Trimming pared 11 bases from V and 4 bases from J, leaving 17 bases between. The CDR3 has 14 residues. CDR3: CAPMEGESTGELFF. CDR3 sequence (DNA): TGCGCCCCAATGGAGGGAGAAAGCACCGGGGAGCTGTTTTTT.

This chain links TRBV2 with TRBJ1-2, with TRBD1 matching over 8 bases. There are 16 residues in the CDR3. The germline gives CDR1 SNHLY, CDR2 FYNNEI. The trim removed 1 base at V and 2 bases at J, leaving 6 bases unmatched. The CDR3 nucleotides read TGTGCCAGCAGTGAAGTTGGAAGACAGGGGAACTATGGCTACACCTTC. Encoded protein: CASSEVGRQGNYGYTF.

The J gene is TRBJ1-6, the V gene TRBV18, with D tentatively TRBD1 (5 bases). The CDR3 totals 13 residues. Trimming cost V 2 bases and J 11 bases, with 10 bases left between them. Germline-derived CDR1 and CDR2 are KGHSH and LQKENI. CDR3 nucleotide sequence: TGTGCCAGCTCACCAGACCCGGGACCACCCCTCCACTTT. Its translation is CASSPDPGPPLHF.

Details on this clone: Other DNA sequences in this sample translate to the same CDR3. J is TRBJ1-2 and V is TRBV28; D might be TRBD1 (6 bases). Deletions cut 8 bases from V and 2 bases from J, with 24 bases between. The CDR3 runs to 17 residues. Looked up from germline, CDR1 is MDHEN and CDR2 is SYDVKM. CDR3 amino acids: CASRGAVRATLNYGYTF. CDR3 coding DNA: TGTGCCAGCCGGGGGGCGGTGCGGGCCACTCTAAACTATGGCTACACCTTC.

The V gene is TRBV10-2, the J gene TRBJ1-6, with a possible D match to TRBD1 (6 bases). The CDR3 sequence is 11 residues long. The germline V and J ends were trimmed by 4 bases and 14 bases, with 9 bases remaining between them. The germline gives CDR1 WSHSY, CDR2 SAAADI. The CDR3, as DNA: TGCGCCAGCAGTGGGGACACCGCCCTCCACTTT. This sequence encodes CASSGDTALHF.

CDR3 protein: CASSPVGGNQPQHF. CDR3 coding DNA: TGTGCCAGCAGCCCCGTGGGCGGCAATCAGCCCCAGCATTTT. This rearrangement joins TRBV6-5 to TRBJ1-5; D unresolved. Trimming took 6 bases from V and 2 from J, leaving 11 bases between them. The CDR3 covers 14 residues. Germline V lookup: CDR1 MNHEY, CDR2 SVGAGI.

J is TRBJ2-5 and V is TRBV6-5; 12 bases fit TRBD2. Germline V lookup: CDR1 MNHEY, CDR2 SVGAGI. V was pared by 6 bases and J by 1 base, with 3 bases of the junction left unmatched. The CDR3 loop spans 15 amino acids. The CDR3 DNA sequence: TGTGCCAGCAGCCGACTAGCGGGGGCCCAAGAGACCCAGTACTTC. Translating it yields CASSRLAGAQETQYF.

Relative to its sample, this clone is medium-sized. CDR3 protein: CASNPAGTVYEQYF. CDR3 DNA sequence: TGTGCCAGCAACCCCGCCGGGACAGTGTACGAGCAGTACTTC. The rearrangement joins TRBV5-4 to TRBJ2-7; TRBD1 matches at 7 bases. Germline CDR1 reads SGHNT; CDR2 reads YYREEE (reference sequence). Trimming cost V 6 bases and J 4 bases; bases outside gene matches: 10. This CDR3 is built from 14 residues.

This clone occurred once. The CDR3 nucleotides read TGTGCCAGCAGTAGGAGTTCCTATAGCAATCAGCCCCAGCATTTT. Protein: CASSRSSYSNQPQHF. The chain has TRBV6-1 and TRBJ1-5, with D unresolved. The CDR3 loop spans 15 amino acids. Trimming removed 5 bases at V and 0 bases at J, with 11 bases between. The germline V gene encodes CDR1 MNHNS and CDR2 SASEGT.

This chain links TRBV5-6 with TRBJ1-3, with 10 nucleotides matching TRBD1. V trimming: 3 bases; J trimming: 2 bases; junction bases outside the gene matches: 5. The CDR3 runs 16 residues. Germline V gene lookup returns CDR1 SGHDT and CDR2 YYEEEE. The DNA of the CDR3 is TGTGCCAGCAGCTACCGGACAGGGGGGCCTGGAAACACCATATATTTT. Its protein product is CASSYRTGGPGNTIYF.

CDR3: CAWNFQGTNYGYTF. The DNA of the CDR3 is TGTGCCTGGAATTTTCAGGGAACTAACTATGGCTACACCTTC. This chain connects TRBV30 to TRBJ1-2, with D possibly being TRBD1 (5 bases). Germline CDR1 is GTSNPN and CDR2 is SVGIG (reference sequence). The CDR3 sequence is 14 residues long. V was pared by 4 bases and J by 0 bases, with 12 bases between.

The gene calls are TRBV30 and TRBJ1-2; 9 bases map to TRBD1. V lost 0 bases and J lost 8; bases outside the gene matches: 7. The CDR3 runs 14 residues. The germline V gene has CDR1 GTSNPN and CDR2 SVGIG (reference sequence). CDR3 nucleotide sequence: TGTGCCTGGAGTGTGTGGGACAGGGCGGCCGGCTACACCTTC. Amino acids: CAWSVWDRAAGYTF.

This clone was recorded only once. The chain employs TRBV29-1 and TRBJ2-7; D perhaps matches TRBD2 (7 bases). The germline gives CDR1 SQVTM, CDR2 ANQGSEA. This CDR3 is built from 13 residues. The ends were cut back, 4 bases at V and 9 bases at J, with 19 bases in the middle. The CDR3 DNA reads as TGCAGCGTTGGATGGGGGGAGGGGGTAGGGCAGTACTTC. Its protein is CSVGWGEGVGQYF.

CDR3 residues: CATSGYSGNTIYF. CDR3 nucleotides: TGTGCCACCTCAGGGTACTCTGGAAACACCATATATTTT. The chain combines TRBV6-5 with TRBJ1-3; D may be TRBD1 (5 bases). The V and J ends lost 10 bases and 0 bases respectively, with 10 bases between them. The CDR3 consists of 13 residues. Germline assignment: CDR1 MNHEY and CDR2 SVGAGI.